This T cell receptor (beta chain) was captured in a study of blood T cell repertoires in COVID-19. On the study more broadly: PBMCs, B-cell-depleted T cells, or T cells provided the cDNA or gDNA that made up the material.

In the study's own analysis: Reference gene primer amplification gave nucleated cell count estimates. Repertoires were generated with immunoSEQ multiplex PCR, while TCRdb's copy carries only in-frame clones and drops some. Clonal size and the V and J genes are those of that table, whereas D and trimming came from the DNA. The sample records fewer than 150,000 clones, 80% to 85% being singletons. Looked up from germline, CDR1 is MNHEY and CDR2 is SVGAGI. The length of the CDR3 is 15 residues. Losses at the gene ends were 6 bases for V and 6 bases for J; bases not matched to a gene: 10. V is TRBV6-5 and J is TRBJ1-5, with TRBD1 identical over 8 bases. This receptor was obtained from a human donor in a cohort sampled during active COVID-19. The specimen sequenced was peripheral blood. CDR3 nucleotides: TGTGCCAGCAGGAAGGGACAGGTCGATCGTCAGCCCCAGCATTTT. This sequence encodes CASRKGQVDRQPQHF.